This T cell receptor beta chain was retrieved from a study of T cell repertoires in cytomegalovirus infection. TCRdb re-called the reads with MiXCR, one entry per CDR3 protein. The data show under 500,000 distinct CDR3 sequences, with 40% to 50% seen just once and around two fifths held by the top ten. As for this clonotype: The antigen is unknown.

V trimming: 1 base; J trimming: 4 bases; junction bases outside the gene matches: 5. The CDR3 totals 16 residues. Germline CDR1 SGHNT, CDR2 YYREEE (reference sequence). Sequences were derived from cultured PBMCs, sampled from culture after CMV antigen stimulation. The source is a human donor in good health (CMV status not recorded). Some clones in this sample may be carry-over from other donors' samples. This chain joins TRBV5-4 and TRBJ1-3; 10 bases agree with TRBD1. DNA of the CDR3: TGTGCCAGCAGCTTGACGGGACAGGGGTTCGGAAACACCATATATTTT. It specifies CASSLTGQGFGNTIYF.